This T cell receptor beta chain emerged from a study of cytomegalovirus exposure and HLA in healthy donors. Findings and limits, study-wide: Across HLA loci, a later analysis found differing TCR association rates, with DRB1 most and HLA-C fewest.

Of note for this clone: Antigen unknown.

This CDR3 spans 13 amino acids. Trimming pared 5 bases from V and 0 bases from J, leaving 6 bases between. Germline loops: CDR1 SGHRS, CDR2 YFSETQ. 13 Jbeta primers and 60 Vbeta primers were used for the PCR. Sequencing was performed with immunoSEQ multiplex PCR; in TCRdb, only in-frame clones are kept and a portion is missing. Of roughly 100,000 clones detected, nearly 85% appear once; the ten largest clones hold about 5.9%. This sequence joins TRBV5-1 and TRBJ2-1; no reliable D call. The specimen sequenced was PBMCs. The clonotype was recovered from a man between 18 and 29 years old in good health and CMV-seronegative. The CDR3 DNA follows: TGCGCCAGCAGAACTGACTCCTACAATGAGCAGTTCTTC. Translation gives CASRTDSYNEQFF. The full variable domain, completed using reference TRBV5-1 and TRBJ2-1, is KAGVTQTPRYLIKTRGQQVTLSCSPISGHRSVSWYQQTPGQGLQFLFEYFSETQRNKGNFPGRFSGRQFSNSRSEMNVSTLELGDSALYLCASRTDSYNEQFFGPGTRLTVL.